Described below is a single T cell receptor beta chain sequence and its context. Its cognate antigen is unknown. The data originate from a study of vaccination and CD4 T cells after COVID-19. Study as a whole: SARS-CoV-2, HCoV-NL63, HCoV-OC43 and HCoV-229E supplied the overlapping spike peptides used to stimulate cells.

Germline V CDR1 and CDR2: DFQATT, SNEGSKA (reference sequence). The CDR3 sequence is 12 residues long. Sequencing of the DNA from cultured CD4+ T cells was carried out with the Oncomine TCR Beta short-read assay. MiXCR was run by TCRdb on the PCR reads, yielding one entry per CDR3 protein. The table includes about 21,000 distinct CDR3 sequences, approximately 52% detected once. Described treatment: roughly 10-day PBMC culture with coronavirus spike peptide pools or control peptides (ViraFEST assay). The chain couples TRBV20-1 to TRBJ1-1; 8 nucleotides agree with TRBD1. This receptor was obtained from a human donor who had recovered from COVID-19. Sequencing was done on a sample of CD4+ T cells from blood, cultured in vitro. CDR3 sequence: CRGTGGITEAFF. The CDR3 bases are TGCAGGGGTACAGGGGGTATCACTGAAGCTTTCTTT.